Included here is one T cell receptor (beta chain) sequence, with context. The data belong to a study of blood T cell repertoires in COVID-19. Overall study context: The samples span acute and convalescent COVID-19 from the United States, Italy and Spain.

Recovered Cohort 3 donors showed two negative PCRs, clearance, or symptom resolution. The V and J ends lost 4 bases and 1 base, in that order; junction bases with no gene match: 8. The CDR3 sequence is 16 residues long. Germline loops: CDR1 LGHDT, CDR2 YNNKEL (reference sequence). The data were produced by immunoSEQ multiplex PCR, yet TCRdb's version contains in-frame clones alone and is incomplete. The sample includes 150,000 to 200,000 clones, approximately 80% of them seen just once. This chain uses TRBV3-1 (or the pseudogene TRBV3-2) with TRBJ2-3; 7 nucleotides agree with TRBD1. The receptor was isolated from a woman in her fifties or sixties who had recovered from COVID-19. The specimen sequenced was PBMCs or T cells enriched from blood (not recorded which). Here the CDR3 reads CASSPFSGTGTDTQYF. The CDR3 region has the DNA TGTGCCAGCAGCCCCTTCTCGGGGACAGGCACAGATACGCAGTATTTT.